This is a list of T cell receptor beta chains from one sample in a study of T-cell reconstitution after alpha-beta-depleted transplantation in children. TCRdb re-analysed the PCR reads in MiXCR, keeping a single row per CDR3 protein. This table holds fewer than 400,000 distinct CDR3 sequences, roughly 21% found once. The specimen was PBMCs from the stem cell graft donor, collected from the stem cell graft. Receptors originate from a human donor who donated a stem cell graft to a child with acute myeloid leukemia. Each CDR3 is given with its conserved first and last residue. Each record gives: J gene, D gene, clone size, V gene, CDR3 length, CDR3 DNA, CDR3 protein. A D gene is named only where the DNA matches it firmly. Clone size appears in some rows only: once, few, many, or a class for an expanded clone.

TRBJ1-2 TRBD1 . TRBV27 13 TGTGCCAGCAGCGCCCCCAGGGGGTCAGGCTACACCTTC CASSAPRGSGYTF
TRBJ2-5 TRBD1 . TRBV10-3 14 TGTGCCATCAGCGGACAGGGGGCAGGGGAGACCCAGTACTTC CAISGQGAGETQYF
TRBJ2-7 TRBD1 . TRBV28 14 TGTGCCAGCAGCAGGACAGGGGGCCTTTCCGAGCAGTACTTC CASSRTGGLSEQYF
TRBJ2-3 TRBD2 once TRBV6-5 16 TGTGCCAGCAGTTACTCGCTAGCGGGATATGGAGATACGCAGTATTTT CASSYSLAGYGDTQYF
TRBJ2-3 . many TRBV29-1 15 TGCAGCGTTGAAGATGTCCTAGCGATCACAGATACGCAGTATTTT CSVEDVLAITDTQYF
TRBJ2-1 . . TRBV7-6 16 TGTGCCAGCAGCCAAATTATGCGGGACTCCTACAATGAGCAGTTCTTC CASSQIMRDSYNEQFF
TRBJ2-4 TRBD1 few TRBV7-9 14 TGTGCCAGCGTCCGGGACAGTATTATAGACATTCAGTACTTC CASVRDSIIDIQYF
TRBJ2-2 TRBD1 few TRBV4-1 16 TGCGCCAGCAGCCAAGAAGGACAGGGGGGCACCGGGGAGCTGTTTTTT CASSQEGQGGTGELFF
TRBJ2-1 . few TRBV5-8 17 TGTGCCAGCAGCTTGGCCTCGTCCGTGGACGGATACAATGAGCAGTTCTTC CASSLASSVDGYNEQFF
TRBJ2-5 TRBD1 . TRBV12-3/TRBV12-4 15 TGTGCCAGCAGTGCCGGGACAGGGCTCAAAGAGACCGAGTACTTC CASSAGTGLKETEYF
TRBJ2-7 . . TRBV5-1 14 TGCGCCAGCAGCTTAGCGGCGGGACAATACGAGCAGTACTTC CASSLAAGQYEQYF
TRBJ2-7 TRBD1 few TRBV7-2 15 TGTGCCAGCAGCTTACGGCTGGCGGGACAGGGCGAGCAGTACTTC CASSLRLAGQGEQYF
TRBJ1-2 . . TRBV12-5 13 TGTGCTAGTGGTTTAACCCCTAACTATGGCTACACCTTC CASGLTPNYGYTF
TRBJ2-1 TRBD2 few TRBV15 17 TGTGCCACCAGCAGAGAGTCGGCGGGAGTGACCTACAATGAGCAGTTCTTC CATSRESAGVTYNEQFF
TRBJ2-7 TRBD2 few TRBV12-3/TRBV12-4 16 TGTGCCAGCAGGGGAGGGACTAGCGGGGGTACCTACGAGCAGTACTTC CASRGGTSGGTYEQYF
TRBJ2-7 . few TRBV6-2/TRBV6-3 14 TGTGCCAGCAGTCAATCCCCCGTCTCCTACGAGCAGTACTTC CASSQSPVSYEQYF
TRBJ2-3 . few TRBV18 15 TGTGCCAGCTCACCACAGCGGATAAGCACAGATACGCAGTATTTT CASSPQRISTDTQYF
TRBJ1-6 TRBD1 many TRBV29-1 13 TGCAGCGTAGGACAGGGGGATAATTCACCCCTCCACTTT CSVGQGDNSPLHF
TRBJ2-7 . . TRBV5-6 14 TGTGCCAGCAGCTGGCCGGGTCCGCCGTTCGAGCAGTACTTC CASSWPGPPFEQYF
TRBJ1-3 . few TRBV7-8 15 TGTGCCAGCAGCTTAGGTGGGACCGTTGGAAACACCATATATTTT CASSLGGTVGNTIYF
TRBJ1-4 . . TRBV10-3 15 TGTGCCATCAGTGAGATGGGGATCACTAATGAAAAACTGTTTTTT CAISEMGITNEKLFF
TRBJ2-7 . . TRBV28 12 TGTGCCACCGAGGGGGAGTTAAACGAGCAGTACTTC CATEGELNEQYF
TRBJ1-2 . . TRBV29-1 13 TGCAGCGTTGAAGACATGTCTTCTTACGGCTACACCTTC CSVEDMSSYGYTF
TRBJ2-7 . . TRBV7-9 13 TGTGCCAGCAGCCCTGGGGACGACTACGAGCAGTACTTC CASSPGDDYEQYF
TRBJ2-7 TRBD1 few TRBV29-1 14 TGCAGCGTCACGATACAGGGGTCCTCCTACGAGCAGTACTTC CSVTIQGSSYEQYF
TRBJ1-1 . few TRBV7-3 13 TGTGCCAGCAGCTCAACGTCGGGGACTGAAGCTTTCTTT CASSSTSGTEAFF
TRBJ1-2 TRBD1 many TRBV4-1 17 TGCGCCAGCAGCCCAACTCCGGGACAGGTCTATAACTATGGCTACACCTTC CASSPTPGQVYNYGYTF
TRBJ2-5 TRBD1 few TRBV27 14 TGTGCCAGCCGACAGGGAACCTACCAAGAGACCCAGTACTTC CASRQGTYQETQYF
TRBJ2-7 . . TRBV6-8 14 TGTGCCAGCAGTTACGGGACGGGACGAAGCGAGCAGTACTTC CASSYGTGRSEQYF
TRBJ2-5 TRBD2 . TRBV7-9 15 TGTGCCAGCAGCCGGACTAGCGGAGGTACGGAGACCCAGTACTTC CASSRTSGGTETQYF
TRBJ2-3 TRBD2 . TRBV4-3 18 TGCGCCAGCAGCCAAGGGAGACTAGCGGGAGGTCTCACAGATACGCAGTATTTT CASSQGRLAGGLTDTQYF
TRBJ1-2 TRBD1 . TRBV5-1 14 TGCGCCAGCAGCTTGGACAGGGGTAGCTATGGCTACACCTTC CASSLDRGSYGYTF
TRBJ2-3 . . TRBV29-1 13 TGCAGCGTTGCTCCAAGACTCACAGATACGCAGTATTTT CSVAPRLTDTQYF
TRBJ2-1 . many TRBV25-1 16 TGTGCCAGCAGTGCCGGGACCGAGCCAAAGAGGGATGAGCAGTTCTTC CASSAGTEPKRDEQFF
TRBJ2-5 TRBD1 few TRBV12-3/TRBV12-4 13 TGTGCCAGCAGTCACAGGGGTGGGGAGACCCAGTACTTC CASSHRGGETQYF
TRBJ2-2 . . TRBV29-1 12 TGCAGCGTTGAAGATCGTCCCGGGGAGCTGTTTTTT CSVEDRPGELFF
TRBJ2-6 . many TRBV20-1 16 TGCAGTGCAACCCCCAGGGGATCCTCTGGGGCCAACGTCCTGACTTTC CSATPRGSSGANVLTF
TRBJ2-7 TRBD1 many TRBV29-1 14 TGCAGCGTTGAAGATGCGACAGGGGGGTACGAGCAGTACTTC CSVEDATGGYEQYF
TRBJ1-4 . . TRBV28 13 TGTGCCAGCAGTTTCGGTAATAATGAAAAACTGTTTTTT CASSFGNNEKLFF
TRBJ1-5 . few TRBV10-3 14 TGTGCCATCAGTGAGGCACAGGGCAATCAGCCCCAGCATTTT CAISEAQGNQPQHF
TRBJ2-3 TRBD2 . TRBV7-9 14 TGTGCCAGCAGCTCCTACGGGAGGGCCAGTACGCAGTATTTT CASSSYGRASTQYF
TRBJ2-1 . . TRBV7-2 17 TGTGCCAGCAGCTTTGGGGGGGCGGGGGATTCCTACAATGAGCAGTTCTTC CASSFGGAGDSYNEQFF
TRBJ2-3 TRBD2 many TRBV29-1 13 TGCAGCGACGAAGGACTAGCAACAGATACGCAGTATTTT CSDEGLATDTQYF
TRBJ1-5 . many TRBV20-1 13 TGCAGTGGGTCTAGTTTTAGCAATCAGCCCCAGCATTTT CSGSSFSNQPQHF
TRBJ2-7 . few TRBV2 11 TGTGCCTCTTCGTGGACCTACGAGCAGTACTTC CASSWTYEQYF
TRBJ1-5 . many TRBV7-9 18 TGTGCCAGCAGCTTAGTTGGTAGGCCGAACCCTGGCAATCAGCCCCAGCATTTT CASSLVGRPNPGNQPQHF
TRBJ2-1 TRBD1 . TRBV15 15 TGTGCCACCAGCAGGCAGGGGGCTACGGGATTTGAGCAGTTCTTC CATSRQGATGFEQFF
TRBJ2-2 . . TRBV20-1 12 TGCAGTGCTCAGGGAGGTCCCGGGGAGCTGTTTTTT CSAQGGPGELFF